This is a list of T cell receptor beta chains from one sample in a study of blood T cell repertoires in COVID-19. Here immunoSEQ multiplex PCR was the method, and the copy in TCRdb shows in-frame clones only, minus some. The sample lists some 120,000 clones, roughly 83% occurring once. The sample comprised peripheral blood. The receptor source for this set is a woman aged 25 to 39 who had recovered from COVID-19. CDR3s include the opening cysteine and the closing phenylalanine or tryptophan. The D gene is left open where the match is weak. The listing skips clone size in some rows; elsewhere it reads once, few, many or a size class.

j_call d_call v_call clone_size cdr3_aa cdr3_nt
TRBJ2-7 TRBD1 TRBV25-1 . CASSDVKGQGHYEQYF TGTGCCAGCAGTGACGTTAAGGGACAGGGGCACTACGAGCAGTACTTC
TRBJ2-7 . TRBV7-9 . CASSLAGSSSSYEQYF TGTGCCAGCAGCTTAGCGGGGAGTAGTAGCTCCTACGAGCAGTACTTC
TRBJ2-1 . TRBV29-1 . CSVVPPGLQFF TGCAGCGTCGTCCCCCCAGGGTTGCAGTTCTTC
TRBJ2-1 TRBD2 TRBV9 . CASSPTGGRTYNEQFF TGTGCCAGCAGCCCTACCGGCGGGAGGACATACAATGAGCAGTTCTTC
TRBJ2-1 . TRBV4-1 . CASSWQVDSYNEQFF TGCGCCAGCAGTTGGCAGGTGGACTCCTACAATGAGCAGTTCTTC
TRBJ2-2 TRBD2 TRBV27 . CASSPGTIAGELFF TGTGCCAGCAGCCCCGGGACTATTGCCGGGGAGCTGTTTTTT
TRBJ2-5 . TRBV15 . CATKEGDQETQYF TGTGCCACCAAAGAGGGGGACCAAGAGACCCAGTACTTC
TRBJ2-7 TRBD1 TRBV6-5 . CASSLRDRGSYEQYF TGTGCCAGCAGTCTCCGGGACAGGGGTTCCTACGAGCAGTACTTC
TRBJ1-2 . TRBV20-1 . CSASGGQGINYGYTF TGCAGTGCTAGTGGTGGGCAGGGAATCAACTATGGCTACACCTTC
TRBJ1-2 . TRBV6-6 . CASLNNGYTF TGTGCCAGCCTCAACAATGGCTACACCTTC
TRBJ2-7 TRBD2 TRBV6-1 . CASSGAGTSGSYEQYF TGTGCCAGCAGTGGAGCCGGGACTAGCGGCTCCTACGAGCAGTACTTC
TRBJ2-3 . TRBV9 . CASSVDLRTDTQYF TGTGCCAGCAGCGTAGATCTTCGCACAGATACGCAGTATTTT
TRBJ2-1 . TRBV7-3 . CASSLYGGYSSYNEQFF TGTGCCAGCAGCTTATACGGGGGTTATAGCTCCTACAATGAGCAGTTCTTC
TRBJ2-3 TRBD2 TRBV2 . CASSGSGGPTDTQYF TGTGCCAGCAGTGGCTCGGGGGGACCCACAGATACGCAGTATTTT
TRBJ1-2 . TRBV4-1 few CASSPLETYGYTF TGCGCCAGCAGCCCTCTTGAAACATATGGCTACACCTTC
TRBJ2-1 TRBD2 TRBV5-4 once CASSPRTSGSYNEQFF TGTGCCAGCAGCCCGAGGACTAGCGGCTCCTACAATGAGCAGTTCTTC
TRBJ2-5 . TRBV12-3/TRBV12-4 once CASTPGVETQYF TGTGCCAGCACCCCGGGGGTAGAGACCCAGTACTTC
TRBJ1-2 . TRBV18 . CASSPLGDLYGYTF TGTGCCAGCTCACCACTCGGAGACCTCTATGGCTACACCTTC
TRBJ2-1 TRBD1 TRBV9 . CASTRDRITGLGNEQFF TGTGCCAGCACCCGGGACAGGATTACGGGATTGGGGAATGAGCAGTTCTTC
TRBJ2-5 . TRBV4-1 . CASSHSQRRSQETQYF TGCGCCAGCAGCCATTCTCAGCGAAGAAGCCAAGAGACCCAGTACTTC
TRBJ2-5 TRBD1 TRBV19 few CASSTGTGKYQETQYF TGTGCCAGTAGTACCGGGACAGGAAAGTACCAAGAGACCCAGTACTTC
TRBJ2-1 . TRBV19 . CASSINAGEQFF TGTGCCAGTAGTATCAACGCGGGAGAGCAGTTCTTC
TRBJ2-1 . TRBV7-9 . CASSLSREYSYNEQFF TGTGCCAGCAGCTTATCCAGGGAATACTCTTACAATGAGCAGTTCTTC
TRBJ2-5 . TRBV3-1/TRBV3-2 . CASSQDPGSGETQYF TGTGCCAGCAGCCAAGATCCCGGGTCTGGGGAGACCCAGTACTTC
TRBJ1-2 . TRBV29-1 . CSVAGAPGNNYGYTF TGCAGCGTCGCGGGGGCCCCCGGTAATAACTATGGCTACACCTTC
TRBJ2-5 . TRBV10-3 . CAISVSGQETQYF TGTGCCATCAGTGTTTCGGGTCAAGAGACCCAGTACTTC
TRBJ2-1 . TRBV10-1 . CASSESLAREQFF TGCGCCAGCAGTGAGTCGCTAGCCCGAGAGCAGTTCTTC
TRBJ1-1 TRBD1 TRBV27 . CASRPQGALEAFF TGTGCCAGCAGACCACAGGGGGCGTTAGAAGCTTTCTTT
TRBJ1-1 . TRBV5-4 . CASSPRLISMNTEAFF TGTGCCAGCAGCCCCCGACTGATATCCATGAACACTGAAGCTTTCTTT
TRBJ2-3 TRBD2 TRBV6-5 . CASSRGLAEGDTQYF TGTGCCAGCAGTCGTGGACTAGCGGAGGGAGATACGCAGTATTTT
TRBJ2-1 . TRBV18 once CASSGGAISYNEQFF TGTGCCAGCTCAGGAGGGGCAATCTCCTACAATGAGCAGTTCTTC
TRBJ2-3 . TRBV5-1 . CASRVGGTDTQYF TGCGCCAGCAGGGTGGGGGGAACAGATACGCAGTATTTT
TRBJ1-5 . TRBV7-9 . CASSELGYNQPQHF TGTGCCAGCAGCGAGCTGGGCTATAATCAGCCCCAGCATTTT
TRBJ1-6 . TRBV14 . CASSQGKSNSPLHF TGTGCCAGCTCCCAGGGAAAATCTAATTCACCCCTCCACTTT
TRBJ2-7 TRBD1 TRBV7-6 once CASSLVGGQGSYEQYF TGTGCCAGCAGCTTAGTAGGGGGACAGGGCTCCTACGAGCAGTACTTC